This TCR beta chain was identified in a study of blood T cell repertoires in COVID-19. Clones were sequenced by immunoSEQ multiplex PCR, and TCRdb holds only the in-frame ones, with some missing. The sample yields over 350,000 clones, more than 75% seen once. Individuals aged about 18 to 100 years were recruited from around 22 US areas. This CDR3 has 15 residues. Trimming stripped 5 bases from V and 7 bases from J, with 18 bases between. The V gene's germline CDR1 is LNHDA and CDR2 SQIVND (reference sequence). This clonotype was obtained from a woman aged 18-30 years who had recovered from COVID-19. This chain connects TRBV19 to TRBJ2-4; D might be TRBD1 (6 bases). The sequenced sample consisted of PBMCs or T cells enriched from blood (not recorded which). CDR3 region: CASSAHRVKDNIQYF. CDR3 sequence (DNA): TGTGCCAGTAGTGCACACAGGGTAAAGGACAACATTCAGTACTTC.